This entry features one TCR beta chain sequence. No antigen is known for it. This sample was included in a study of cytomegalovirus exposure and HLA in healthy donors. Study context: It was reported in a later analysis that the same platform had been used for the 100 to 150 validation repertoires as for the roughly 670 first-cohort repertoires.

Clones were read by immunoSEQ multiplex PCR, and TCRdb kept only the in-frame ones, dropping some. The sample lists over 110,000 clones, around nine tenths occurring once. General observations from the study: According to the study, roughly 160 TCR beta chains were cytomegalovirus-associated. As confirmed in vitro, a few CMV-associated chains were specific for CMV antigens.

In germline, CDR1 is GTSNPN, CDR2 SVGIG (reference sequence). The V and J ends lost 1 base and 15 bases, in that order; junction bases with no gene match: 5. The CDR3 runs to 12 residues. The donors were part of the validation cohort, which consisted of approximately 110 subjects and was separate from the first cohort of several hundred subjects. V and J are TRBV30 and TRBJ2-2; 10 nucleotides agree with TRBD1. Material: PBMCs. The clonotype originates from a man in his late teens or twenties in good health and CMV-seropositive. This chain's CDR3 is CAWSETGGKVFF. For the CDR3, the DNA is TGTGCCTGGAGTGAGACAGGGGGCAAGGTGTTTTTT.